This TCR beta chain was obtained from a study of T-cell memory formation after mild COVID-19. Notes on the study in general: Clones which contracted sat mainly in CM and EM if CD4+, and in EMRA if CD8+. Contracting clones, day 15 to 85, had balanced CD4/CD8, and later expanders favored CD4+. Prior to infection, memory already included some responding clones, suggesting cross-reactive memory joined.

This clonotype was detected ten times or more. The antigen remains undetermined. MiXCR was run by TCRdb on the 5' RACE reads, yielding one entry per CDR3 protein. The sample consists of 450,000 to 650,000 distinct CDR3 sequences, roughly 21% of them appearing once. The junction had 2 bases not matched to a gene; V was cut back by 4 bases and J by 5 bases. The CDR3 totals 12 residues. Germline V gene sequence: CDR1 SGHRS, CDR2 YFSETQ. The chain links TRBV5-1 to TRBJ2-7; 8 bases fit TRBD1. What was sequenced was PBMCs or a T cell subset sorted from them (not recorded which). The sequence came from an adult woman who had mild COVID-19 (a few samples of this study predate the infection). Cell type and time point are not known. The CDR3 coding sequence is TGCGCCAGCAGCCAGGACAGGGACGAGCAGTACTTC. Its protein product is CASSQDRDEQYF.